Listed below are T cell receptor beta chains from one sample, sequenced in a study of blood T cell repertoires in COVID-19. Sequencing used immunoSEQ multiplex PCR; TCRdb keeps in-frame clones, though not all of them. The data contain roughly 180,000 clones, about 86% of them seen just once; the ten biggest clones take up roughly 8%. The material sequenced was peripheral blood. The source of these receptors is a man aged 55-75 years with acute or convalescent COVID-19. Both conserved end residues are part of each CDR3. A D gene is named only where the DNA matches it firmly. Clone size is given for some rows only: seen once, a few or many times, or a class if the clone is expanded.

j_call,v_call,d_call,clone_size,cdr3_aa,cdr3_nt
TRBJ2-3,TRBV7-2,.,.,CASTSAGTGTDTQYF,TGTGCCAGCACCTCCGCGGGTACGGGGACAGATACGCAGTATTTT
TRBJ2-2,TRBV19,.,.,CASTADRRGWPGELFF,TGTGCCAGTACCGCAGACAGGCGGGGGTGGCCCGGGGAGCTGTTTTTT
TRBJ1-5,TRBV19,TRBD1,.,CASSQGAWQPQHF,TGTGCCAGTAGTCAGGGGGCCTGGCAGCCCCAGCATTTT
TRBJ2-2,TRBV7-2,TRBD2,.,CASSPVGTSGTGELFF,TGTGCCAGCAGCCCAGTAGGGACTAGCGGTACCGGGGAGCTGTTTTTT
TRBJ2-1,TRBV19,TRBD2,.,CASSSGRLAGLDEQFF,TGTGCCAGTAGCTCAGGCAGACTAGCGGGTTTAGATGAGCAGTTCTTC
TRBJ1-5,TRBV12-3/TRBV12-4,.,.,CASSSSHSPQHF,TGTGCCAGCAGTTCCTCCCACTCGCCCCAGCATTTT
TRBJ1-4,TRBV9,.,.,CASSPQRGGQGEKLFF,TGTGCCAGCAGCCCTCAGCGCGGGGGTCAGGGTGAAAAACTGTTTTTT
TRBJ1-6,TRBV30,TRBD1,.,CAHRGEYNSPLHF,TGTGCCCACAGGGGGGAGTATAATTCACCCCTCCACTTT
TRBJ1-6,TRBV13,TRBD1,.,CASSSRQGSYNSPLHF,TGTGCCAGCAGCTCTCGACAGGGCTCCTATAATTCACCCCTCCACTTT
TRBJ2-7,TRBV3-1/TRBV3-2,.,.,CASSQFRGLYF,TGTGCCAGCAGCCAATTCAGGGGCCTCTACTTC
TRBJ1-2,TRBV28,.,once,CASRNLGGISGYTF,TGTGCCAGCAGAAATCTCGGGGGAATAAGTGGCTACACCTTC
TRBJ1-4,TRBV30,TRBD1,once,CAWSVSRQGSEKLFF,TGTGCCTGGAGTGTTAGTAGACAGGGAAGTGAAAAACTGTTTTTT
TRBJ2-7,TRBV7-8,.,.,CASSLLSLASYEQYF,TGTGCCAGCAGCTTATTAAGCCTAGCTTCCTACGAGCAGTACTTC
TRBJ2-7,TRBV27,TRBD1,.,CASSRRPGQGYEQYF,TGTGCCAGCAGCCGAAGACCGGGACAGGGCTACGAGCAGTACTTC
TRBJ1-4,TRBV19,.,.,CASSRTGTTNEKLFF,TGTGCCAGTAGTCGCACGGGAACAACTAATGAAAAACTGTTTTTT
TRBJ1-2,TRBV15,.,.,CATSLGELYGYTF,TGTGCCACCAGTCTAGGGGAACTCTATGGCTACACCTTC
TRBJ1-3,TRBV2,.,.,CASTLSGNTIYF,TGTGCCAGCACCCTCTCTGGAAACACCATATATTTT
TRBJ2-7,TRBV19,TRBD1,.,CASSIPGQGVSEQYF,TGTGCCAGTAGTATCCCCGGGCAGGGGGTCAGCGAGCAGTACTTC
TRBJ2-1,TRBV25-1,TRBD2,.,CASSLSGSRNEQFF,TGTGCCAGCAGCCTTAGCGGGAGCAGGAATGAGCAGTTCTTC